These 7 T cell receptor beta chains came from one sample sequenced in a study of beta chain features in type 1 diabetes. Study outcomes and limitations: When Type 1 diabetes patients were examined, their TCRB CDR3s proved moderately but significantly shorter in all four CD4+ subsets.

Sequencing targeted expressed TCRB transcripts, as all isolated RNA had been reverse transcribed. The repertoire was sequenced with immunoSEQ multiplex PCR; TCRdb's copy has only in-frame clones and lacks some. Here the sample spans some 330,000 clones, 10% to 15% being singletons. These receptors have no known antigen. Sequenced input: naive CD4+ T cells from blood. Every receptor here comes from a woman aged 18-29 years with type 1 diabetes.

The chain joins TRBV7-9 to TRBJ1-1; 10 bases match TRBD1. CDR3 length: 16 amino acids. Germline-derived CDR1 and CDR2 are SEHNR and FQNEAQ (reference sequence). Trimming at V came to 4 bases and at J to 1 base, leaving 6 bases not matched to a gene. CDR3 DNA sequence: TGTGCCAGCAGCTCGACAGGGGGCCGGGGGAACACTGAAGCTTTCTTT. Translated: CASSSTGGRGNTEAFF. Using reference TRBV7-9 and TRBJ1-1 for the parts outside the CDR3, the full variable domain is DTGVSQNPRHKITKRGQNVTFRCDPISEHNRLYWYRQTLGQGPEFLTYFQNEAQLEKSRLLSDRFSAERPKGSFSTLEIQRTEQGDSAMYLCASSSTGGRGNTEAFFGQGTRLTVV.

The sample holds a few counts of this clone. The chain has TRBV29-1 and TRBJ2-2, with D perhaps TRBD2 (5 bases). CDR1 and CDR2 (germline): SQVTM, ANQGSEA. Between the trimmed V and J ends, which lost 3 bases and 4 bases, there was a span of 6 bases. The CDR3 runs to 12 residues. The CDR3 sequence: CSVDRGTGELFF. The CDR3 DNA reads as TGCAGCGTTGACCGGGGCACCGGGGAGCTGTTTTTT.

The chain uses TRBV28 and TRBJ2-2, with a tentative D call TRBD1 (6 bases). V lost 6 bases and J 10 bases, leaving 15 bases between the germline ends. The length of the CDR3 is 13 residues. CDR1 and CDR2 (germline): MDHEN, SYDVKM. This CDR3 reads CASRRRQVPELFF. The CDR3 nucleotides read TGTGCCAGCAGAAGGAGACAGGTTCCGGAGCTGTTTTTT.

This clone was recorded a few times. Its ends do not fully match the called genes, so a read error is possible. This chain connects TRBV7-7 to TRBJ2-5; D might be TRBD1 (6 bases). The CDR3 spans 13 residues. Germline V lookup: CDR1 SSHAT, CDR2 FNYEAQ (reference sequence). The CDR3 nucleotides read TGTGCTAGCAGCGTTGACAGGACAGAGACCCAGTACTTC. This codes for CASSVDRTETQYF.

V usage is TRBV4-3 and J usage is TRBJ2-2; 12 positions agree with TRBD1. Unmatched junction bases numbered 2, after V lost 1 base and J lost 5 bases. Germline CDR1 is LGHNA and CDR2 is YSLEER. The CDR3 consists of 16 residues. The CDR3 sequence is CASSQGGQGATGELFF. DNA of the CDR3: TGCGCCAGCAGCCAAGGGGGACAGGGGGCGACCGGGGAGCTGTTTTTT.

This clone has only a few counts. CDR3 sequence: CASSLTGYPEKLFF. CDR3 nucleotide sequence: TGTGCCAGCAGCCTTACAGGGTACCCTGAAAAACTGTTTTTT. The chain uses TRBV7-9 and TRBJ1-4, with D perhaps matching TRBD1 (6 bases). The CDR3 loop spans 14 amino acids. V lost 5 bases and J lost 7, with 14 bases in between. Germline-derived CDR1 and CDR2 are SEHNR and FQNEAQ (reference sequence).

This clone was counted once. The chain combines TRBV4-3 with TRBJ2-1; a possible D gene is TRBD2 (6 bases). CDR1 is LGHNA, CDR2 YSLEER, per germline. The CDR3 length is 16 residues. Trimming took 0 bases from V and 0 from J, leaving 9 bases between them. CDR3 bases: TGCGCCAGCAGCCAAGATCGGCGGGACTCCTACAATGAGCAGTTCTTC. This gives the protein CASSQDRRDSYNEQFF.